This T cell receptor (beta chain) was sequenced in a study of blood T cell repertoires in COVID-19. J was trimmed by 4 bases and V by 5 bases; bases with no gene match: 8. Germline V gives CDR1 SGHAT, CDR2 FQNNGV. CDR3 length equals 14 residues. The table came from immunoSEQ multiplex PCR; TCRdb's copy has only in-frame clones and leaves some out. The repertoire holds around 270,000 clones, more than 70% seen once, with over 2% in the top ten. Sequenced: peripheral blood. This chain connects TRBV11-2 to TRBJ2-7; 7 bases match TRBD1. The sequence was obtained from a woman between 50 and 59 years old with acute or convalescent COVID-19. CDR3 amino acids: CASSGRQGMYEQYF. The CDR3 bases are TGTGCCAGCAGCGGCCGACAGGGTATGTACGAGCAGTACTTC. The full variable domain, completed using reference TRBV11-2 and TRBJ2-7, is EAGVAQSPRYKIIEKRQSVAFWCNPISGHATLYWYQQILGQGPKLLIQFQNNGVVDDSQLPKDRFSAERLKGVDSTLKIQPAKLEDSAVYLCASSGRQGMYEQYFGPGTRLTVT.